This T cell receptor (beta chain) was sequenced during a study of read filtering for tumor transcriptome and immune sequencing. Study summary: Whole-transcriptome libraries were prepared after DNase treatment.

From germline, CDR1 is MGHRA and CDR2 YSYEKL. V was clipped by 0 bases and J by 7 bases; unmatched bases: 6. The CDR3 runs to 16 residues. Findings and caveats of the study: Even smaller IR-seq throughput identified most shared clonotypes. Dropping single-read clonotypes raised IR-seq and RNA-seq shared-clonotype correlation.

This clonotype has ten or more counts. Its matching antigen is unknown. The library was built from about 400 ng RNA with molecular barcoded adaptors for alpha/delta and beta/gamma chains. TCRdb fed the reads into MiXCR, producing one record per CDR3 protein. The data hold some 41,000 distinct CDR3 sequences, with roughly 10% observed a single time. This TCR was recovered from a donor over 35 with multiple myeloma. The chain links TRBV4-1 to TRBJ1-6; TRBD1 matches at 7 bases. Material: a population of CD138-negative cells sorted from bone marrow. Here the CDR3 DNA reads TGCGCCAGCAGCCAAGATTCGACAGGGCTAAATTCACCCCTCCACTTT. It encodes CASSQDSTGLNSPLHF.